Included here is one T cell receptor beta chain sequence, with context. The data were produced by immunoSEQ multiplex PCR, yet TCRdb's version contains in-frame clones alone and is incomplete. The data show roughly 130,000 clones, over 85% seen once. CDR1 is MNHEY and CDR2 is SVGAGI in the germline V gene. CDR3 length: 16 amino acids. V dropped 3 bases and J dropped 1; count of bases not matched to a gene: 4. This specimen belongs to a study of blood T cell repertoires in COVID-19. Study context: The study drew acute and convalescent COVID-19 samples from the United States, Italy and Spain.

Sequencing input: peripheral blood. The receptor was derived from a man in his fifties or sixties with active COVID-19. This chain uses TRBV6-5 with TRBJ2-2; 8 bases match TRBD1. CDR3 in amino acids: CASSYAGTGNTGELFF. The CDR3 region has the DNA TGTGCCAGCAGTTATGCCGGGACAGGGAACACCGGGGAGCTGTTTTTT.